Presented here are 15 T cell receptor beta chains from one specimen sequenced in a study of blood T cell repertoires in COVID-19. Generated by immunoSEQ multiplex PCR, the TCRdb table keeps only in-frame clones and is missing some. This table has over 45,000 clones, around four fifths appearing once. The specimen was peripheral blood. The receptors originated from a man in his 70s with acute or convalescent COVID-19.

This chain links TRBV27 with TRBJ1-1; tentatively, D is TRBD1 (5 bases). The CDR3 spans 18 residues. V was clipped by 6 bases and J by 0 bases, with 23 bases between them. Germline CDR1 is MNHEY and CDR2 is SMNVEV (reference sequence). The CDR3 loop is CASSTLFITGLMNTEAFF. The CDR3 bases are TGTGCCAGCAGCACCCTATTTATTACAGGATTAATGAACACTGAAGCTTTCTTT.

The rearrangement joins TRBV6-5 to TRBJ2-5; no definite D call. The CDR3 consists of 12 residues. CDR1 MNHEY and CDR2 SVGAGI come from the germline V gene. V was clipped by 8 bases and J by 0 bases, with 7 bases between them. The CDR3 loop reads CASGQYQETQYF. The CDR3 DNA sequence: TGTGCCAGCGGCCAGTACCAAGAGACCCAGTACTTC.

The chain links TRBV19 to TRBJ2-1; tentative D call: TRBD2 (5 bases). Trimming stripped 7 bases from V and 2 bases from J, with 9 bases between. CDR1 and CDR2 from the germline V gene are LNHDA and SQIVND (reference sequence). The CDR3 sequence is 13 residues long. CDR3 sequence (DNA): TGTGCCAGTACCCAGACTACCTACAATGAGCAGTTCTTC. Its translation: CASTQTTYNEQFF. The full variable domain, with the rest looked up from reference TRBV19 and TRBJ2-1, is DGGITQSPKYLFRKEGQNVTLSCEQNLNHDAMYWYRQDPGQGLRLIYYSQIVNDFQKGDIAEGYSVSREKKESFPLTVTSAQKNPTAFYLCASTQTTYNEQFFGPGTRLTVL.

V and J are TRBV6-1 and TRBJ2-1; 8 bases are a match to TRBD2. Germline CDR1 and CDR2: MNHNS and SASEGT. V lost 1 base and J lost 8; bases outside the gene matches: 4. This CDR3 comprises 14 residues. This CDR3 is CASSEEASGHEQFF. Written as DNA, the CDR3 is TGTGCCAGCAGTGAAGAGGCTAGCGGGCATGAGCAGTTCTTC.

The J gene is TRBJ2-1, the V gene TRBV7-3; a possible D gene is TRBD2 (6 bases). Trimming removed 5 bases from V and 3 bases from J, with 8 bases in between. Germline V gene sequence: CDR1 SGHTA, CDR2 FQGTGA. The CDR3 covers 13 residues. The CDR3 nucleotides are TGTGCCAGCAGCACGGGGGTCTACAATGAGCAGTTCTTC. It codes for CASSTGVYNEQFF.

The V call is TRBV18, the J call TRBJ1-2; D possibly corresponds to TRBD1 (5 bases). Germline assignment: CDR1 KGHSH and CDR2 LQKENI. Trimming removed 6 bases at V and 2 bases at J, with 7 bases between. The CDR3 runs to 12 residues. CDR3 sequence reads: CASSGQNYGYTF. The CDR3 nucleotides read TGTGCCAGCTCGGGGCAGAACTATGGCTACACCTTC.

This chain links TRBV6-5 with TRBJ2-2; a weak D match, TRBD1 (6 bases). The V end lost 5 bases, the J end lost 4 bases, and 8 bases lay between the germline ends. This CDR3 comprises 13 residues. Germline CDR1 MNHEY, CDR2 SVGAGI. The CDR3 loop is CASSNRVTGELFF. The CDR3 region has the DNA TGTGCCAGCAGTAACAGGGTCACCGGGGAGCTGTTTTTT.

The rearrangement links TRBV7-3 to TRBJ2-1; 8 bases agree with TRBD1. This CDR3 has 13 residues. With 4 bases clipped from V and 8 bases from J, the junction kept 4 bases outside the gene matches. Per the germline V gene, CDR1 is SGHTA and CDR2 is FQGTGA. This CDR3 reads CASSSRGLDEQFF. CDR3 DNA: TGTGCCAGCAGCTCCAGGGGGCTCGATGAGCAGTTCTTC. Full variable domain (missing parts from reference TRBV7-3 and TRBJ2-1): GAGVSQTPSNKVTEKGKYVELRCDPISGHTALYWYRQSLGQGPEFLIYFQGTGAADDSGLPNDRFFAVRPEGSVSTLKIQRTERGDSAVYLCASSSRGLDEQFFGPGTRLTVL.

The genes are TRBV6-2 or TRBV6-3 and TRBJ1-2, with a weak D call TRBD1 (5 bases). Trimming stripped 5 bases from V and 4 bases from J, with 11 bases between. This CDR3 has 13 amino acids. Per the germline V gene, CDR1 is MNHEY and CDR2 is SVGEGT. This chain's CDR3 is CASSVTGSYGYTF. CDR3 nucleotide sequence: TGTGCCAGCAGTGTTACAGGCAGCTATGGCTACACCTTC.

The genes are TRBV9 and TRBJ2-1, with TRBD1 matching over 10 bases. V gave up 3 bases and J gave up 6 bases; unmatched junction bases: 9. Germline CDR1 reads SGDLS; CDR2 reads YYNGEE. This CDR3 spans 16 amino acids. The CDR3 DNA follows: TGTGCCAGCAGCGACCGACAGGGGGCGGTCTCCAATGAGCAGTTCTTC. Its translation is CASSDRQGAVSNEQFF.

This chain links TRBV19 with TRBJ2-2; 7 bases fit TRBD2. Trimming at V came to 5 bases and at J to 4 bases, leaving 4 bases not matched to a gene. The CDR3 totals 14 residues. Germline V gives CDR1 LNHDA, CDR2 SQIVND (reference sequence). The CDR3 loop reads CASSAGESTGELFF. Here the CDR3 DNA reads TGTGCCAGTAGTGCGGGGGAATCCACCGGGGAGCTGTTTTTT. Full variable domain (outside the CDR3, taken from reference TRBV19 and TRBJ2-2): DGGITQSPKYLFRKEGQNVTLSCEQNLNHDAMYWYRQDPGQGLRLIYYSQIVNDFQKGDIAEGYSVSREKKESFPLTVTSAQKNPTAFYLCASSAGESTGELFFGEGSRLTVL.

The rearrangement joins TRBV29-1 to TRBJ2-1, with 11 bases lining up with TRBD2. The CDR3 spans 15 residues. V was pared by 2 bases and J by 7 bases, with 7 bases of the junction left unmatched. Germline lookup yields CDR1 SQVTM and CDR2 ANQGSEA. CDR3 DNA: TGCAGCGTTGAACTAGCGGGGGGCCGGTCGAATGAGCAGTTCTTC. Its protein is CSVELAGGRSNEQFF.

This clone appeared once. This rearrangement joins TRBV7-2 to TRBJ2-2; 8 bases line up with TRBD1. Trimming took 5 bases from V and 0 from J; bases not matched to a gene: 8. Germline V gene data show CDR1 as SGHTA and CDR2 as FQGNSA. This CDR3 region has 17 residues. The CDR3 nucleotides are TGTGCCAGCAGCCCCGGGACAGGCCACACGAACACCGGGGAGCTGTTTTTT. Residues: CASSPGTGHTNTGELFF.

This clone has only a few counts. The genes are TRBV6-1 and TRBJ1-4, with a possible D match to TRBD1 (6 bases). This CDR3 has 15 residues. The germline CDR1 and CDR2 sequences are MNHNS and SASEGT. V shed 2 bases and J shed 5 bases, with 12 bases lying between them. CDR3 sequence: CASSELRQGNEKLFF. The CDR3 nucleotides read TGTGCCAGCAGTGAATTGCGGCAGGGGAATGAAAAACTGTTTTTT.

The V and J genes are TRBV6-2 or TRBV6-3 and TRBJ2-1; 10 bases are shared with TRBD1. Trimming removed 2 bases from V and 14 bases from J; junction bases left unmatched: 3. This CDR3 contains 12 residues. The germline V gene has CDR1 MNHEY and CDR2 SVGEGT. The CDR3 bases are TGTGCCAGCAGTTACGGGACAGGGGCGAAGTTCTTC. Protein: CASSYGTGAKFF.